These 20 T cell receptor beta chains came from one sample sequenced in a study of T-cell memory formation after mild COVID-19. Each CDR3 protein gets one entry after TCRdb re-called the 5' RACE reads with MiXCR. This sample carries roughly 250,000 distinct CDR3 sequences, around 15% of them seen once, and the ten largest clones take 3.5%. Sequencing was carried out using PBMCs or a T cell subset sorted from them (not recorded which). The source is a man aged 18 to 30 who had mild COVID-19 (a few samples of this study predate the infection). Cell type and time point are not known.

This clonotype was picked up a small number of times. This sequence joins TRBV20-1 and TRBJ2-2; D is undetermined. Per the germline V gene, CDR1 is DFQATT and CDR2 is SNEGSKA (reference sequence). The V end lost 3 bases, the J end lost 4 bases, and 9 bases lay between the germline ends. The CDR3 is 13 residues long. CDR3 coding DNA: TGCAGTGCTAGCCTCCAGGTCACCGGGGAGCTGTTTTTT. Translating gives CSASLQVTGELFF.

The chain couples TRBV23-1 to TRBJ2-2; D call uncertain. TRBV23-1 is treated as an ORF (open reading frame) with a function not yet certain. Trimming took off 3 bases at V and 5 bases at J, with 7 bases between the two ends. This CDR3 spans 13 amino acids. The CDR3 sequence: CASSQMRTGELFF. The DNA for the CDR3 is TGCGCCAGCAGTCAGATGAGGACCGGGGAGCTGTTTTTT.

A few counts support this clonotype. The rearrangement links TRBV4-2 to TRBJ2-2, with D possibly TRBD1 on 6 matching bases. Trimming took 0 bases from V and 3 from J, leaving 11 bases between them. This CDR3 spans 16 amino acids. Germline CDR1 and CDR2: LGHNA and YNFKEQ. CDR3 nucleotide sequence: TGTGCCAGCAGCCAAGATTCCAGGGGAGACACCGGGGAGCTGTTTTTT. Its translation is CASSQDSRGDTGELFF.

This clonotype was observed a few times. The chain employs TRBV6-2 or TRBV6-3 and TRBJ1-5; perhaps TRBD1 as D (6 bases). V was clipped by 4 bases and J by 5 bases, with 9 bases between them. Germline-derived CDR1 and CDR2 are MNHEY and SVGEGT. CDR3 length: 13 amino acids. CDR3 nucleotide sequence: TGTGCCAGCAGTTGGACAGACCATCAGCCCCAGCATTTT. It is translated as CASSWTDHQPQHF.

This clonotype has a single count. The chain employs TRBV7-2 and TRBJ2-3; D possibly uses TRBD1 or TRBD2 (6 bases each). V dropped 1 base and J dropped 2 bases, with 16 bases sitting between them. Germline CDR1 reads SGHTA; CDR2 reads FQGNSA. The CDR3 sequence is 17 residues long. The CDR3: CASSLGLGGPSTDTQYF. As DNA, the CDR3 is TGTGCCAGCAGCTTAGGGCTCGGGGGCCCTTCCACAGATACGCAGTATTTT.

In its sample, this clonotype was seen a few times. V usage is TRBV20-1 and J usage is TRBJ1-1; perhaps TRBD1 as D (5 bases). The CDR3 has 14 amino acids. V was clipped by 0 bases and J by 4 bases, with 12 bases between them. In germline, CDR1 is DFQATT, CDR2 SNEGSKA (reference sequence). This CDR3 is CSARDPRGTTEAFF. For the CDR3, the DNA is TGCAGTGCTAGAGATCCGCGAGGGACCACTGAAGCTTTCTTT.

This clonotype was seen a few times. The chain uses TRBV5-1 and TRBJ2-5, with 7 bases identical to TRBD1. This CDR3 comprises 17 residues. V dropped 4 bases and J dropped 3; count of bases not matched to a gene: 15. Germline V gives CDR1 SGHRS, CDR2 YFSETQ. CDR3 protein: CASSPYLGGAEKETQYF. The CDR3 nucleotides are TGCGCCAGCAGCCCATACTTAGGGGGCGCGGAAAAAGAGACCCAGTACTTC.

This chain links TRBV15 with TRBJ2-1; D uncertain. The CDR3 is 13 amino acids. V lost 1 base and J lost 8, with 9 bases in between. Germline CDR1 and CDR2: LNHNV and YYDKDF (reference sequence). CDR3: CATSRGAPDEQFF. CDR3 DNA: TGTGCCACCAGCAGAGGAGCGCCCGATGAGCAGTTCTTC.

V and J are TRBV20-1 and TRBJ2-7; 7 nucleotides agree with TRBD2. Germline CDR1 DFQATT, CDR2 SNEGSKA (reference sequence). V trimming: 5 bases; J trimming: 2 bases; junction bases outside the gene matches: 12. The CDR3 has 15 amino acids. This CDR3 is CSAPDRRGTAYEQYV. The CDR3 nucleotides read TGCAGTGCTCCTGATAGGCGGGGGACCGCCTACGAGCAGTACGTC.

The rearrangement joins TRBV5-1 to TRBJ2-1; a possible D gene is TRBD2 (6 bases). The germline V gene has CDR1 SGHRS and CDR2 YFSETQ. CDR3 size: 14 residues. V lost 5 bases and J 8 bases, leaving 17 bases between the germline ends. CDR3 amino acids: CASSWQGPGDEQFF. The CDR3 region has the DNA TGCGCCAGCAGTTGGCAGGGACCGGGAGATGAGCAGTTCTTC.

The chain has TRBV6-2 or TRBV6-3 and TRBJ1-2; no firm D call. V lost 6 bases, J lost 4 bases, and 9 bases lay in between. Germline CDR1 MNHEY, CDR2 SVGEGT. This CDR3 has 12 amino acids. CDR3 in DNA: TGTGCCAGCAGACCAAATGGCTATGGCTACACCTTC. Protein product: CASRPNGYGYTF.

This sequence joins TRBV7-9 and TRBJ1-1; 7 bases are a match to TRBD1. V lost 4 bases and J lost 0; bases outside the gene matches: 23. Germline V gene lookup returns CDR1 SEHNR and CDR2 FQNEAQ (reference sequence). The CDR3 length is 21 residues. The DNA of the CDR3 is TGTGCCAGCAGCTCGGTTAGGACAGGAACCACCATAAACCTTATGAACACTGAAGCTTTCTTT. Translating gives CASSSVRTGTTINLMNTEAFF.

The CDR3 coding sequence is TGCAGTGCCAAGGGGCGGACTAGCGGGGGGTACGGTGAGCAGTTCTTC. Translation gives CSAKGRTSGGYGEQFF. The chain carries TRBV20-1 and TRBJ2-1; 14 bases are a match to TRBD2. Germline CDR1 and CDR2: DFQATT and SNEGSKA (reference sequence). The CDR3 loop spans 16 amino acids. V trimming: 6 bases; J trimming: 9 bases; junction bases outside the gene matches: 13.

As DNA, the CDR3 is TGTGCCAGTAGTATGACAGCCCTAGTCTCTGGGGCCAACGTCCTGACTTTC. It is translated as CASSMTALVSGANVLTF. The chain joins TRBV19 to TRBJ2-6, with a tentative D call TRBD1 (5 bases). Germline V gene data show CDR1 as LNHDA and CDR2 as SQIVND (reference sequence). The V end was cut by 3 bases, the J end by 0 bases, with 12 bases between. The CDR3 is made up of 17 amino acids.

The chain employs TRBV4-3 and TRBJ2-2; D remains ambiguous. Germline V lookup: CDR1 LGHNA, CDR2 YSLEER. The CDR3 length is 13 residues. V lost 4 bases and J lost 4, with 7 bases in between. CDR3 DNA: TGCGCCAGCAGCCGACGGTCCACCGGGGAGCTGTTTTTT. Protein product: CASSRRSTGELFF.

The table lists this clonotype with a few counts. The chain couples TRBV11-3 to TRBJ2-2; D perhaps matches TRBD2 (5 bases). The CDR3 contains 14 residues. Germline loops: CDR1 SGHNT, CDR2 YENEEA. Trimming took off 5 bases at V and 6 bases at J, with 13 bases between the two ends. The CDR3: CASSPYAGAGELFF. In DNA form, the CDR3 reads TGTGCCAGCAGCCCCTACGCCGGGGCCGGGGAGCTGTTTTTT.

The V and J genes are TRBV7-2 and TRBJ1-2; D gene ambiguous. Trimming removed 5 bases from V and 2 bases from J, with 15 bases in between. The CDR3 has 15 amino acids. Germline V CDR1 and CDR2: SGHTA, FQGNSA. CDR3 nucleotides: TGTGCCAGCAGCACAACTAGCGGGAAAAACTATGGCTACACCTTC. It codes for CASSTTSGKNYGYTF.

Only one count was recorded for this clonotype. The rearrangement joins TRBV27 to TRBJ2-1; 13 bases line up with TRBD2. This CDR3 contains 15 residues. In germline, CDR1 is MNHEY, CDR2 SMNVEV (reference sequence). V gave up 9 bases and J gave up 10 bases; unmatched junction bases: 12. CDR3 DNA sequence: TGTGCCAGTGCTAAGGGACTAGCGGGGTATGGCGAGCAGTTCTTC. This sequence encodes CASAKGLAGYGEQFF.

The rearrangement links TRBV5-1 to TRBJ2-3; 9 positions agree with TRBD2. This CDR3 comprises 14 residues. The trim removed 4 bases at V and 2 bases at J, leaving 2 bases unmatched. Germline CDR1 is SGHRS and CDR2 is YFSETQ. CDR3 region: CASSGGGDTDTQYF. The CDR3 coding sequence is TGCGCCAGCAGCGGCGGGGGGGACACAGATACGCAGTATTTT. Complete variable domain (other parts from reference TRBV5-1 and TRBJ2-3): KAGVTQTPRYLIKTRGQQVTLSCSPISGHRSVSWYQQTPGQGLQFLFEYFSETQRNKGNFPGRFSGRQFSNSRSEMNVSTLELGDSALYLCASSGGGDTDTQYFGPGTRLTVL.

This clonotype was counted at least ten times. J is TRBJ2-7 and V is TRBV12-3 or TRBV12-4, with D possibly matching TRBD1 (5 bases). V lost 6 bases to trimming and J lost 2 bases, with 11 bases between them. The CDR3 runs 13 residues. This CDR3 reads CASSRLGPYEQYF. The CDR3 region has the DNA TGTGCCAGCAGCCGATTGGGGCCCTACGAGCAGTACTTC.